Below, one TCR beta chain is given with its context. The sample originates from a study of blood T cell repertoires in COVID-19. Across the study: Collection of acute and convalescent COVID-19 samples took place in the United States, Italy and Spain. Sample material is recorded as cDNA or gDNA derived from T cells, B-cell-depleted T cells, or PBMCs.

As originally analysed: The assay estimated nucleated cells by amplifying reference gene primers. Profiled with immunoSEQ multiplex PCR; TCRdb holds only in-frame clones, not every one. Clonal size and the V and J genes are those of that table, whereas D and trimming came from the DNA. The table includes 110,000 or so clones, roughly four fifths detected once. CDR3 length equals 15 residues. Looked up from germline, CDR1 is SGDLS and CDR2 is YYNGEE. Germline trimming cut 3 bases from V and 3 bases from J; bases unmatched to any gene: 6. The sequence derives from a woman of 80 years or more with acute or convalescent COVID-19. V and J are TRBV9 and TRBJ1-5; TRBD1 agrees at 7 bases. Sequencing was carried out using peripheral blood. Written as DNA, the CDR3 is TGTGCCAGCAGCGGACAGGGAAATCTCAATCAGCCCCAGCATTTT. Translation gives CASSGQGNLNQPQHF.